This entry concerns a single TCR beta chain. Repertoires were generated with immunoSEQ multiplex PCR, while TCRdb's copy carries only in-frame clones and drops some. Among more than 35,000 clones listed, around 93% were seen once. This sample was taken from a study of T cells in tuberculosis. The sample was PBMCs. The source of this sequence is a donor aged 10 to 29 with latent tuberculosis or without tuberculosis infection. Some clones in this sample may be carry-over from other donors' samples.

Written as DNA, the CDR3 is TGTGCCAGCAGCTCATCACAGGGTGCTTTTTATGGCTACACCTTC. Translation: CASSSSQGAFYGYTF. The chain carries TRBV7-9 and TRBJ1-2, with a weak D call TRBD1 (6 bases). The V gene's germline CDR1 is SEHNR and CDR2 FQNEAQ (reference sequence). Trimming removed 4 bases at V and 5 bases at J, with 17 bases between. The CDR3 runs 15 residues.